The following is a TCR beta chain sequence with its context. Its cognate antigen is unknown. The data derive from a study of cytomegalovirus exposure and HLA in healthy donors. General study points: TCR beta V- and J-gene trimming, according to a later analysis, was linked to a missense DCLRE1C variant.

V shed 6 bases, J shed 11 bases, and the junction held 8 bases outside the gene matches. Germline V gene data show CDR1 as LNHDA and CDR2 as SQIVND (reference sequence). CDR3 length: 13 residues. The PCR contained 60 Vbeta and 13 Jbeta primers. The repertoire was sequenced with immunoSEQ multiplex PCR; TCRdb's copy has only in-frame clones and lacks some. This sample has 140,000 or so clones, with about four fifths found just once. The V gene is TRBV19, the J gene TRBJ2-2, with TRBD1 matching over 8 bases. Sequencing was done on a sample of PBMCs. This receptor was taken from a woman between 18 and 30 years old in good health and CMV-seropositive. The CDR3 DNA is TGTGCCAGTAGGACAGGGGCCCCTACAGAGCTGTTTTTT. Protein product: CASRTGAPTELFF.